Described below is a single TCR beta chain sequence and its context. What it binds is not known. The data originate from a study of T cells after yellow fever vaccination. Overall study findings and caveats: A large majority of primary-vaccination clones showed up again after the booster (around 96% CD4, 75% to 90% CD8).

V shed 11 bases and J shed 1 base, with 11 bases lying between them. CDR3 length: 13 amino acids. The germline V gene has CDR1 SNHLY and CDR2 FYNNEI. TCRdb reprocessed the 5' RACE reads with MiXCR, giving one entry per CDR3 protein. The data contain 450,000 to 650,000 distinct CDR3 sequences, less than 25% of them singletons. The TCR sequence derives from a man between 18 and 35 years old who received the YFV17D yellow fever vaccine. This chain connects TRBV2 to TRBJ2-2; D possibly corresponds to TRBD2 (7 bases). Material: PBMCs, obtained less than 25 days after the first yellow fever vaccination. CDR3 nucleotides: TGTGCCGGGGGGGCGGGGAACACCGGGGAGCTGTTTTTT. Translated, it gives CAGGAGNTGELFF.